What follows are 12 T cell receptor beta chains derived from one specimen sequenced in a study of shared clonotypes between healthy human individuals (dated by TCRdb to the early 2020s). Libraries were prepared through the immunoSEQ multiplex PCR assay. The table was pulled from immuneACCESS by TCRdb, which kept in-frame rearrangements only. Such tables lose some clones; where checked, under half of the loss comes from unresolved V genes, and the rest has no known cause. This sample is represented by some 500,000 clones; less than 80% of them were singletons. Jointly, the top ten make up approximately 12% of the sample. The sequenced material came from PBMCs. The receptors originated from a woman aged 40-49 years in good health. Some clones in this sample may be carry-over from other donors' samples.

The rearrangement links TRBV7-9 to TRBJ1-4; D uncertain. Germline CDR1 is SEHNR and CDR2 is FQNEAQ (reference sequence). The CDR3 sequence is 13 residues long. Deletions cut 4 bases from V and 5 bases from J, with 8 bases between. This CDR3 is CASSWIENEKLFF. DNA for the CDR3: TGTGCCAGCAGCTGGATCGAGAATGAAAAACTGTTTTTT. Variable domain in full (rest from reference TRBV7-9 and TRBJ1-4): DTGVSQNPRHKITKRGQNVTFRCDPISEHNRLYWYRQTLGQGPEFLTYFQNEAQLEKSRLLSDRFSAERPKGSFSTLEIQRTEQGDSAMYLCASSWIENEKLFFGSGTQLSVL.

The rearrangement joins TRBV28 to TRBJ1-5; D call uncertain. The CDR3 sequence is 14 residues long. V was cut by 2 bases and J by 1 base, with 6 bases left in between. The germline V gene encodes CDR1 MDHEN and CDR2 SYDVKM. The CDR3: CASSLVGSNQPQHF. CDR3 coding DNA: TGTGCCAGCAGTTTAGTCGGGAGCAATCAGCCCCAGCATTTT.

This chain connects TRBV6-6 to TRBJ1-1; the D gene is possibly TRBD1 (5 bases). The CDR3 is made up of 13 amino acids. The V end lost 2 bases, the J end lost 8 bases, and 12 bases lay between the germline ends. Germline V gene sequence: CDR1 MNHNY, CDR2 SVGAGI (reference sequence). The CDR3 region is CASSYGTAGEAFF. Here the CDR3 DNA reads TGTGCCAGCAGTTACGGGACCGCTGGCGAAGCTTTCTTT.

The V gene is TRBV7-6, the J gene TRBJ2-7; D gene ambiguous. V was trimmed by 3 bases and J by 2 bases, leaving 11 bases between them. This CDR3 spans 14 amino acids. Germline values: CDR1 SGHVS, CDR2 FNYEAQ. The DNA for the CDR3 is TGTGCCAGCAGCTTTAATAATGGGCCCTACGAGCAGTACTTC. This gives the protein CASSFNNGPYEQYF.

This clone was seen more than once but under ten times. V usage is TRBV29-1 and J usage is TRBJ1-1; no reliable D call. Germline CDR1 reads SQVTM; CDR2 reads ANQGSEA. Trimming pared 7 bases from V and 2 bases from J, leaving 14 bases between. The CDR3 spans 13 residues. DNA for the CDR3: TGCAGCGCCCCGAAATTCGGTAACACTGAAGCTTTCTTT. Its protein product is CSAPKFGNTEAFF.

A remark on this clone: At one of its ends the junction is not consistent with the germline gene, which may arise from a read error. The CDR3 loop reads CVSSPGRAGAYNEQFF. The CDR3 nucleotides are TGTGTCAGCTCACCAGGTCGGGCGGGAGCTTACAATGAGCAGTTCTTC. The chain is built from TRBV18 and TRBJ2-1, with 7 bases aligning to TRBD2. The CDR3 spans 16 residues. Germline CDR1 and CDR2: KGHSH and LQKENI.

The CDR3 DNA follows: TGTGCCAGCAGCAAAGCAGGACTAGCGGGCTCCTACGAGCAGTACTTC. Its translation is CASSKAGLAGSYEQYF. This chain joins TRBV21-1 and TRBJ2-7; TRBD2, the table's D call, lacks a check against the DNA. TRBV21-1 is designated a pseudogene. The CDR3 consists of 16 residues.

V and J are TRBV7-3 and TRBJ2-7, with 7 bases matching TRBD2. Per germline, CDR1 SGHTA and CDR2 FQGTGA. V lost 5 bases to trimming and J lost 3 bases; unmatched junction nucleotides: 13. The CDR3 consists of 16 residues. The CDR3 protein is CASSPSGLVGFYEQYF. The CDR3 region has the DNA TGTGCCAGCAGCCCCTCAGGACTAGTAGGGTTCTACGAGCAGTACTTC.

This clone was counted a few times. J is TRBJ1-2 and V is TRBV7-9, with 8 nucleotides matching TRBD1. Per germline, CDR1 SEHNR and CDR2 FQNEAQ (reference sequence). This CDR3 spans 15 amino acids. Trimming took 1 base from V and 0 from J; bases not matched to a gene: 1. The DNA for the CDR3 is TGTGCCAGCAGCTTAGTGACAGGGGCTAACTATGGCTACACCTTC. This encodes CASSLVTGANYGYTF.

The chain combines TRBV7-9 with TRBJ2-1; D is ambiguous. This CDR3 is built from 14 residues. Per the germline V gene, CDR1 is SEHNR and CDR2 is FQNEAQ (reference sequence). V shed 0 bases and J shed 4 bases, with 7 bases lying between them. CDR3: CASSLAEIYNEQFF. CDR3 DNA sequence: TGTGCCAGCAGCTTAGCGGAGATATACAATGAGCAGTTCTTC.

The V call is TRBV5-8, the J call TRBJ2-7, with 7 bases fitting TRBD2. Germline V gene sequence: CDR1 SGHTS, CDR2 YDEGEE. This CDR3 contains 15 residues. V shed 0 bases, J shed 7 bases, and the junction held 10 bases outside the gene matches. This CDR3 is CASSLGLAGGREQYF. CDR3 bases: TGTGCCAGCAGCTTGGGACTAGCAGGAGGAAGGGAGCAGTACTTC.

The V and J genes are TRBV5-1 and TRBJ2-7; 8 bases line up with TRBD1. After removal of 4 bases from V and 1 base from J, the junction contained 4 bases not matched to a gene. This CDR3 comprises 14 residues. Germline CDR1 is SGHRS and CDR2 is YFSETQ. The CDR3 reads CASSKDRASYEQYF. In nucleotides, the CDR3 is TGCGCCAGCAGCAAGGACAGGGCATCCTACGAGCAGTACTTC.